This record covers a single TCR beta chain. What it binds is not known. The data derive from a study of CD8+CD57+ T cells in acquired aplastic anemia. Trimming removed 6 bases from V and 5 bases from J; junction bases left unmatched: 5. Germline V gives CDR1 SQVTM, CDR2 ANQGSEA. The CDR3 is 13 amino acids. Genomic DNA, serving as template, underwent TCR beta VDJ and CDR3 profiling. TCRdb redid the calling of the reads with MiXCR, one entry per CDR3 protein. The sample lists 150,000 or so distinct CDR3 sequences, just over 50% occurring once. Selection for sequencing was limited to patients who had shown CD8+CD57+ cell expansion by flow cytometry. By the time of blood sampling, patients had still received no therapy. Findings and caveats of the study: Patients did not significantly differ from controls in CD8+ Simpson's diversity. A set of 25 to 30 CD8+ CDR3 sequences was shared between patients and controls, and these sequences appeared highly expressed in patients.

The TCR comes from a human donor with aplastic anemia. The sample consisted of sorted CD4+, CD8+, or CD8+CD57+ T cells (not recorded which) from PBMCs. V gene TRBV29-1 combines with J gene TRBJ2-5, with 11 bases matching TRBD2. CDR3: CSVDSGRAETQYF. The CDR3, as DNA: TGCAGCGTCGATAGCGGGAGGGCGGAGACCCAGTACTTC.